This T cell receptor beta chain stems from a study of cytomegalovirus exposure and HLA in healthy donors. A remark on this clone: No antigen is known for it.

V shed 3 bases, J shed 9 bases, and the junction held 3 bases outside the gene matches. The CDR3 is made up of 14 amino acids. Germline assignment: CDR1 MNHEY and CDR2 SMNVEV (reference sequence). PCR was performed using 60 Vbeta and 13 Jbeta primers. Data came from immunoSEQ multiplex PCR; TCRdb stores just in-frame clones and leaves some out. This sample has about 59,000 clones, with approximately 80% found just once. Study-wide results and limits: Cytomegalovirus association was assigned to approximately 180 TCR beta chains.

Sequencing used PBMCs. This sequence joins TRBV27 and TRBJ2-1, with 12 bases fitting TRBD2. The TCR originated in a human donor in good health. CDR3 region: CASSFLAGGREQFF. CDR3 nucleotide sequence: TGTGCCAGCAGTTTCCTAGCGGGGGGGCGTGAGCAGTTCTTC.